What follows is one T cell receptor beta chain and its context. The same CDR3 arises from other DNA sequences in this sample as well. These data belong to a study of blood T cell repertoires in COVID-19. The Seattle patients joined while their infection was active and were tracked longitudinally afterward. In the original workflow: Estimated nucleated cell counts came from reference gene primer amplification. The assay was immunoSEQ multiplex PCR, and TCRdb's table has in-frame clones only and misses some. V and J calls plus clone size are reproduced from that table; the DNA served to infer D and trimming. The data show roughly 350,000 clones, 87% seen once. CDR1 is KGHDR, CDR2 SFDVKD, per germline. The CDR3 is 16 amino acids. With V trimmed by 3 bases and J by 5 bases, 6 bases remained unmatched.

This receptor was identified in a woman younger than 45 with COVID-19, enrolled during active disease. Material: peripheral blood. The chain joins TRBV24-1 to TRBJ2-5; 12 bases agree with TRBD1. DNA of the CDR3: TGTGCCACCAGTGATCCGGGGACAGGGGGCCGGGAGACCCAGTACTTC. Translating gives CATSDPGTGGRETQYF.